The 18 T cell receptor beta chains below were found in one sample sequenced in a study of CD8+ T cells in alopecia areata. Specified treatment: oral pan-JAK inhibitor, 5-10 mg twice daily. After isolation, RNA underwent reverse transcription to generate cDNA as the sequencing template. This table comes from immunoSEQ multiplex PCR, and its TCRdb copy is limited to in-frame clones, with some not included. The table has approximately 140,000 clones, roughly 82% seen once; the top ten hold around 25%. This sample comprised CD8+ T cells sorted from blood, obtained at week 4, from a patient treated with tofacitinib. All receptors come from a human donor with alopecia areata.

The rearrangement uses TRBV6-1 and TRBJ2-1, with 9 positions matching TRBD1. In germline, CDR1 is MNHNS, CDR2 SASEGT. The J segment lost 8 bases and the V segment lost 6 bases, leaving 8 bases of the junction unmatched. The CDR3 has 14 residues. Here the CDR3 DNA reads TGTGCCAGCAGCCGGGACAGGGAGACTCATGAGCAGTTCTTC. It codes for CASSRDRETHEQFF.

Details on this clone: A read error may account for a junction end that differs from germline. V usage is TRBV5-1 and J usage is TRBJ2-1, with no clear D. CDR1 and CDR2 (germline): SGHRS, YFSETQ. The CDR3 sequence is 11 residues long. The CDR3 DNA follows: TGCGCCAGCAGCTCCGACAATGAGCAGTTCTTC. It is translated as CASSSDNEQFF. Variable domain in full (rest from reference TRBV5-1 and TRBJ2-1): KAGVTQTPRYLIKTRGQQVTLSCSPISGHRSVSWYQQTPGQGLQFLFEYFSETQRNKGNFPGRFSGRQFSNSRSEMNVSTLELGDSALYLCASSSDNEQFFGPGTRLTVL.

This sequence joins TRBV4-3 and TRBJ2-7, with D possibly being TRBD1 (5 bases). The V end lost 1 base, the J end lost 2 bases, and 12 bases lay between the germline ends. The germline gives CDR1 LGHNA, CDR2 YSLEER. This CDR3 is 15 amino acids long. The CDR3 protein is CASSQVTGEPYEQYF. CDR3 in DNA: TGCGCCAGCAGCCAAGTCACAGGAGAACCCTACGAGCAGTACTTC.

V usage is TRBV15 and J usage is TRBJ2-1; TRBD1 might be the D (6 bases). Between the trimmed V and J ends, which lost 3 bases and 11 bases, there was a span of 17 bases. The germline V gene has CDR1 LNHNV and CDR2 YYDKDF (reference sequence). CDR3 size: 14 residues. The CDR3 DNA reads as TGTGCCACCAGCAGGGGGGACACATTCCTTAAGCAGTTCTTC. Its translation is CATSRGDTFLKQFF.

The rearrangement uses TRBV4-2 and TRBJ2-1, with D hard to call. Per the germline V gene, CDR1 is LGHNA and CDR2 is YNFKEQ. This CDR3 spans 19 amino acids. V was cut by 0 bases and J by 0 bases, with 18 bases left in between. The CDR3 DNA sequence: TGTGCCAGCAGCCAAGACGCCCTTTTAACACCTAGCTCCTACAATGAGCAGTTCTTC. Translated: CASSQDALLTPSSYNEQFF.

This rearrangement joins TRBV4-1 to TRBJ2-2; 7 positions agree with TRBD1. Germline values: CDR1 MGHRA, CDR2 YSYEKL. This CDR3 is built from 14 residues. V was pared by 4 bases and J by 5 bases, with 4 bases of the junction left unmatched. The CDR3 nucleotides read TGCGCCAGCAGCCCGGACAGGTCAACCGGGGAGCTGTTTTTT. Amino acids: CASSPDRSTGELFF.

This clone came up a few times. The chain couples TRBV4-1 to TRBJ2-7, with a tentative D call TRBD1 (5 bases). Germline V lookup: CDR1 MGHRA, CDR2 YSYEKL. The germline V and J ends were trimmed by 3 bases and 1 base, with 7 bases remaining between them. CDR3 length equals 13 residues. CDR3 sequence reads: CASSHRDSYEQYF. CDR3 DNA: TGCGCCAGCAGCCACAGGGATTCCTACGAGCAGTACTTC.

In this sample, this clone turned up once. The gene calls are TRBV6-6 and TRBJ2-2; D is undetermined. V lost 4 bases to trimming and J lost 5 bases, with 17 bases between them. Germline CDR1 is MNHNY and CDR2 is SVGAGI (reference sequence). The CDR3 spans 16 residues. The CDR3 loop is CASSFLGAVVTGELFF. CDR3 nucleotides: TGTGCCAGCAGTTTCCTAGGCGCGGTAGTAACCGGGGAGCTGTTTTTT.

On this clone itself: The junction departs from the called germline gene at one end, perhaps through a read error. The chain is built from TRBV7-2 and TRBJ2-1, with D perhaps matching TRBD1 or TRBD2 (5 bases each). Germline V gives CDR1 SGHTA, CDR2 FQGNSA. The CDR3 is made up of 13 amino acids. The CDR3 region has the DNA TGTGCCAGCAGCCAGAACCGGGACCGCGAGCCGTTCTTC. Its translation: CASSQNRDREPFF.

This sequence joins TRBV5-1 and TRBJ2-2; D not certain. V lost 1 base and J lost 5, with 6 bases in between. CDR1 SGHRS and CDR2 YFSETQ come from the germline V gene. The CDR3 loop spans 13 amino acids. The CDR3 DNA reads TGCGCCAGCAGCTTGAAGTTGACCGGGGAGCTGTTTTTT. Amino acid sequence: CASSLKLTGELFF. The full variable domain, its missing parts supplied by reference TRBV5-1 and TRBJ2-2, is KAGVTQTPRYLIKTRGQQVTLSCSPISGHRSVSWYQQTPGQGLQFLFEYFSETQRNKGNFPGRFSGRQFSNSRSEMNVSTLELGDSALYLCASSLKLTGELFFGEGSRLTVL.

The CDR3 region is CASSRTGEEETQYF. CDR3 nucleotides: TGCGCCAGCAGTCGCACAGGGGAGGAAGAGACCCAGTACTTC. V and J are TRBV23-1 and TRBJ2-5; perhaps TRBD1 as D (7 bases). TRBV23-1 is treated as an ORF (open reading frame) with a function not yet certain. The length of the CDR3 is 14 residues. Trimming cost V 4 bases and J 3 bases, with 12 bases left between them.

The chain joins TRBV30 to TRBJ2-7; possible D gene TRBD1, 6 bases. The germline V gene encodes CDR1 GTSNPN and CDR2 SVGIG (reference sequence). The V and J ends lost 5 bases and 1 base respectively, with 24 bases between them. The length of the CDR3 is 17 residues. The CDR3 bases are TGTGCCTGGTCGGATTCCTTGAGGGGGACCTATTCCTACGAGCAGTACTTC. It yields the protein CAWSDSLRGTYSYEQYF.

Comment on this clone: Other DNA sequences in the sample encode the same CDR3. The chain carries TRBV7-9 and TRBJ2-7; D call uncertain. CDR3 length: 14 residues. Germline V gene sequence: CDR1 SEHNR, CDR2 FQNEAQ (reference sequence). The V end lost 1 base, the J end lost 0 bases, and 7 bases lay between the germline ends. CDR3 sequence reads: CASSLVGNSYEQYF. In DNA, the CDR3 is TGTGCCAGCAGCTTAGTGGGAAACTCCTACGAGCAGTACTTC.

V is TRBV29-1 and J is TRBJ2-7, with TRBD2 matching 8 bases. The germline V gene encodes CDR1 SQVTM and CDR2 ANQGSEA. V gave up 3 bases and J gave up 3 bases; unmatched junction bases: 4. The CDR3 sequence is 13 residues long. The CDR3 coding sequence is TGCAGCGTTGAGGGGACTAGGGGCTACGAGCAGTACTTC. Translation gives CSVEGTRGYEQYF.

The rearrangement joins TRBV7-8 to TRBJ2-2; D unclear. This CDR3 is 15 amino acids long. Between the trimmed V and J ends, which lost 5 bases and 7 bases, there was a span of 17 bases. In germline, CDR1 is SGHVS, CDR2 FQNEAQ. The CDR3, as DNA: TGTGCCAGCAGCCCGCGGATCTTCCGCGGCGGGGAGCTGTTTTTT. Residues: CASSPRIFRGGELFF.

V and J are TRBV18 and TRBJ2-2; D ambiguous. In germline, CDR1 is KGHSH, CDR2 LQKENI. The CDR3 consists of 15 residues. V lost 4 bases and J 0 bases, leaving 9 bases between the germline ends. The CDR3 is CASSRAAANTGELFF. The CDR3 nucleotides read TGTGCCAGCTCACGGGCAGCCGCGAACACCGGGGAGCTGTTTTTT.

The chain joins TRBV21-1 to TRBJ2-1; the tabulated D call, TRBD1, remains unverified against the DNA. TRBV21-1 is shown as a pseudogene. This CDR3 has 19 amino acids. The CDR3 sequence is CASSNVMPFTGSSSNEQFF. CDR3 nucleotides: TGTGCCAGCAGCAATGTTATGCCCTTTACAGGGAGTAGTAGCAATGAGCAGTTCTTC.

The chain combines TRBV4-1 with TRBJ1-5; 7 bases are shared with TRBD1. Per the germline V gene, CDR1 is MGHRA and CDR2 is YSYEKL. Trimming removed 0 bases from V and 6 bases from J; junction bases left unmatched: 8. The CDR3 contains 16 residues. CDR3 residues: CASSQDVTGLFQPQHF. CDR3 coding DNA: TGCGCCAGCAGCCAAGACGTGACAGGGCTCTTTCAGCCCCAGCATTTT.